The 13 T cell receptor beta chains presented below share a single source sample, sequenced in a study of T-cell memory formation after mild COVID-19. TCRdb reprocessed the 5' RACE reads via MiXCR and lists one record per CDR3 protein. The sample includes almost 350,000 distinct CDR3 sequences, 20% of them seen just once. The sample was PBMCs or a T cell subset sorted from them (not recorded which). Every receptor here comes from a man between 18 and 29 years old who had mild COVID-19 (a few samples of this study predate the infection). Cell type and time point are not known.

This chain uses TRBV3-1 with TRBJ1-1; D is unclear. This CDR3 is 14 amino acids long. Germline V gene data show CDR1 as LGHDT and CDR2 as YNNKEL (reference sequence). V lost 1 base to trimming and J lost 8 bases, with 14 bases between them. DNA for the CDR3: TGTGCCAGCAGCCAAGTTGGCAGCTTGGAAGAAGCTTTCTTT. It is translated as CASSQVGSLEEAFF.

This clonotype was counted only a few times. V gene TRBV11-2 combines with J gene TRBJ2-3; possibly TRBD2 for D (7 bases). Looked up from germline, CDR1 is SGHAT and CDR2 is FQNNGV. The ends were cut back, 3 bases at V and 14 bases at J, with 18 bases in the middle. The CDR3 sequence is 13 residues long. CDR3 sequence: CASSFAEGGRPYF. The CDR3 region has the DNA TGTGCCAGCAGCTTCGCCGAGGGGGGGCGCCCGTATTTT. The full variable domain, its missing parts supplied by reference TRBV11-2 and TRBJ2-3, is EAGVAQSPRYKIIEKRQSVAFWCNPISGHATLYWYQQILGQGPKLLIQFQNNGVVDDSQLPKDRFSAERLKGVDSTLKIQPAKLEDSAVYLCASSFAEGGRPYFGPGTRLTVL.

The chain links TRBV3-1 to TRBJ1-2; TRBD1 matches at 7 bases. CDR3 length: 13 amino acids. Germline V gene lookup returns CDR1 LGHDT and CDR2 YNNKEL (reference sequence). Trimming removed 5 bases from V and 4 bases from J; junction bases left unmatched: 4. The CDR3 nucleotides read TGTGCCAGCAGCGCAGGGACAGTCTATGGCTACACCTTC. It translates to CASSAGTVYGYTF.

The rearrangement links TRBV6-2 or TRBV6-3 to TRBJ2-1, with TRBD1 matching over 12 bases. J was trimmed by 8 bases and V by 5 bases; bases with no gene match: 4. From germline, CDR1 is MNHEY and CDR2 SVGEGT. The CDR3 has 14 amino acids. DNA of the CDR3: TGTGCCAGCAGTGGCGGGACAGGGGGCTATGAGCAGTTCTTC. Translating gives CASSGGTGGYEQFF.

V gene TRBV3-1 combines with J gene TRBJ2-4; 7 nucleotides line up with TRBD1. The ends lost 1 base at V and 13 bases at J; junction bases unmatched: 7. The length of the CDR3 is 13 residues. The germline V gene encodes CDR1 LGHDT and CDR2 YNNKEL (reference sequence). CDR3 nucleotides: TGTGCCAGCAGCCAAGGCCGAGGGGGCGTCCAGTACTTC. It translates to CASSQGRGGVQYF.

J is TRBJ1-4 and V is TRBV4-1, with TRBD1 as a possible D gene (5 bases). Trimming shortened V by 1 base and J by 7 bases, and 13 bases separated the two germline ends. Germline V gene data show CDR1 as MGHRA and CDR2 as YSYEKL. The CDR3 is 15 amino acids. The CDR3 here is CASSQGAGMSEKLFF. The CDR3 DNA is TGCGCCAGCAGCCAAGGGGCAGGGATGAGTGAAAAACTGTTTTTT.

This clonotype appeared a few times. The chain couples TRBV15 to TRBJ1-1; D remains unclear. V gave up 1 base and J gave up 5 bases, with 14 bases separating them. Germline CDR1 and CDR2: LNHNV and YYDKDF (reference sequence). The CDR3 length is 15 residues. DNA of the CDR3: TGTGCCACCAGCAGAGTCATCCTGGCGTATACTGAAGCTTTCTTT. It translates to CATSRVILAYTEAFF.

The rearrangement links TRBV5-1 to TRBJ1-1, with D unresolved. V was cut by 4 bases and J by 7 bases, with 17 bases left in between. This CDR3 comprises 14 residues. CDR1 and CDR2 from the germline V gene are SGHRS and YFSETQ. This CDR3 reads CASSIDQSVNEAFF. The CDR3 DNA is TGCGCCAGCAGCATAGATCAGAGTGTGAATGAAGCTTTCTTT.

This chain uses TRBV6-1 with TRBJ1-4; D is unresolved. CDR3 size: 14 residues. Germline-derived CDR1 and CDR2 are MNHNS and SASEGT. V was clipped by 6 bases and J by 10 bases, with 18 bases between them. The CDR3 spells CASRDPLNPAKLFF. The CDR3 bases are TGTGCCAGCAGGGACCCTTTGAATCCGGCAAAACTGTTTTTT.

This clonotype was recorded at least ten times. The V and J genes are TRBV20-1 and TRBJ2-3; D perhaps matches TRBD2 (6 bases). Deletions cut 0 bases from V and 14 bases from J, with 24 bases between. Germline CDR1 reads DFQATT; CDR2 reads SNEGSKA (reference sequence). The CDR3 runs 15 residues. Written as DNA, the CDR3 is TGCAGTGCTAGAGATCACCTAGCGTCCTCAGCCGGTCCGTATTTT. Protein: CSARDHLASSAGPYF.

The V and J genes are TRBV12-3 or TRBV12-4 and TRBJ1-2, with D unclear. The CDR3 is 14 amino acids. The V end was cut by 6 bases, the J end by 5 bases, with 16 bases between. The CDR3 DNA sequence: TGTGCCAGCAGCCCAATAGGGAATTGGTATGGCTACACCTTC. Protein sequence: CASSPIGNWYGYTF.

This clonotype was seen only a few times. This chain joins TRBV24-1 and TRBJ2-7; 8 bases fit TRBD1. Trimming cost V 9 bases and J 0 bases; bases outside gene matches: 6. Germline values: CDR1 KGHDR, CDR2 SFDVKD. This CDR3 is built from 14 residues. CDR3 residues: CATPGQVPSYEQYF. CDR3 in DNA: TGTGCCACCCCGGGACAGGTTCCCTCCTACGAGCAGTACTTC.

Turning to this clonotype: The junction departs from germline at one end; a sequencing error may be responsible. The chain couples TRBV2 to TRBJ2-7; D not resolved. Per the germline V gene, CDR1 is SNHLY and CDR2 is FYNNEI. The CDR3 is 14 residues long. This chain's CDR3 is CARSEASYSYEQYF. The CDR3 bases are TGTGCCAGAAGTGAAGCATCCTACTCCTACGAGCAGTACTTC.